One sample yielded the 20 T cell receptor beta chains listed below, sequenced in a study of blood T cell repertoires in COVID-19. The method was immunoSEQ multiplex PCR; TCRdb's version includes in-frame clones alone and lacks a portion of them. The sample has about 140,000 clones; 60% to 80% are singletons. What was sequenced was PBMCs or T cells enriched from blood (not recorded which). The receptor source for this set is a woman aged 50 to 60 who had recovered from COVID-19.

CDR3 DNA: TGTGCCAGCAGCTCCGCCACAGGGGCGGCCTATGGCTACACCTTC. Residues: CASSSATGAAYGYTF. The genes are TRBV5-4 and TRBJ1-2, with TRBD1 matching 7 bases. The CDR3 sequence is 15 residues long. Per the germline V gene, CDR1 is SGHNT and CDR2 is YYREEE (reference sequence). V was pared by 3 bases and J by 4 bases, with 9 bases of the junction left unmatched.

CDR3 DNA sequence: TGTGCCAGCAGCTTTGACAGGGGGAGTTTTGGCTACACCTTC. Translation gives CASSFDRGSFGYTF. The rearrangement joins TRBV27 to TRBJ1-2, with 9 bases identical to TRBD1. Germline CDR1 MNHEY, CDR2 SMNVEV (reference sequence). With V trimmed by 6 bases and J by 7 bases, 9 bases remained unmatched. The CDR3 runs 14 residues.

This sequence joins TRBV6-5 and TRBJ2-7; 8 bases fit TRBD1. This CDR3 has 15 residues. CDR1 is MNHEY and CDR2 is SVGAGI in the germline V gene. V shed 0 bases, J shed 2 bases, and the junction held 3 bases outside the gene matches. The CDR3 DNA sequence: TGTGCCAGCAGTTACTCGTACAGGGGGGCCTACGAGCAGTACTTC. It translates to CASSYSYRGAYEQYF.

The chain has TRBV27 and TRBJ1-2; a weak D match, TRBD1 (5 bases). The ends were cut back, 6 bases at V and 5 bases at J, with 10 bases in the middle. The CDR3 contains 12 residues. Per the germline V gene, CDR1 is MNHEY and CDR2 is SMNVEV (reference sequence). The CDR3 coding sequence is TGTGCCAGCAGGTCTCGGGGGTATGGCTACACCTTC. Its protein product is CASRSRGYGYTF.

This clone was observed a few times. V and J are TRBV6-5 and TRBJ1-1, with D possibly being TRBD1 (5 bases). The germline CDR1 and CDR2 sequences are MNHEY and SVGAGI. V gave up 3 bases and J gave up 4 bases, with 12 bases separating them. This CDR3 contains 14 residues. In DNA form, the CDR3 reads TGTGCCAGCAGTTATAGGGGTGGTGGCACTGAAGCTTTCTTT. This codes for CASSYRGGGTEAFF.

V is TRBV14 and J is TRBJ2-1; 7 bases align to TRBD2. Trimming cost V 5 bases and J 3 bases; bases outside gene matches: 13. CDR3 length equals 17 residues. The germline V gene encodes CDR1 SGHDN and CDR2 FVKESK. In nucleotides, the CDR3 is TGTGCCAGCAGCACCCGGACCCGGCGGGGGATCTACAATGAGCAGTTCTTC. This encodes CASSTRTRRGIYNEQFF.

As for this clone: This same CDR3 is encoded by further DNA sequences in the sample. V usage is TRBV30 and J usage is TRBJ1-5; D remains ambiguous. The CDR3 is 13 amino acids. Germline CDR1 reads GTSNPN; CDR2 reads SVGIG (reference sequence). Trimming left V 0 bases short and J 2 bases short, with 5 bases between. CDR3 in DNA: TGTGCCTGGAGTGTTAGAGGCAATCAGCCCCAGCATTTT. As protein: CAWSVRGNQPQHF.

The rearrangement uses TRBV7-7 and TRBJ2-5; a weak D match, TRBD1 (7 bases). The V gene's germline CDR1 is SSHAT and CDR2 FNYEAQ (reference sequence). The CDR3 covers 13 residues. The CDR3 nucleotides are TGTGCTAGTTGCAGGGGGGCGGAAGAGACCCAGTACTTC. This translates into CASCRGAEETQYF.

V gene TRBV5-1 combines with J gene TRBJ1-2; 8 bases match TRBD1. The V gene's germline CDR1 is SGHRS and CDR2 YFSETQ. Losses at the gene ends were 1 base for V and 1 base for J; bases not matched to a gene: 3. The CDR3 consists of 15 residues. CDR3 region: CASSLSDRGNYGYTF. The CDR3 DNA is TGCGCCAGCAGCTTGAGCGACAGGGGTAACTATGGCTACACCTTC.

The chain employs TRBV7-3 and TRBJ2-6; TRBD2 matches at 9 bases. The germline gives CDR1 SGHTA, CDR2 FQGTGA. The trim removed 5 bases at V and 0 bases at J, leaving 14 bases unmatched. The CDR3 is 20 residues long. CDR3 in DNA: TGTGCCAGCAGCCAGCGGACTAGCGACTACCCCCTCTCTGGGGCCAACGTCCTGACTTTC. This gives the protein CASSQRTSDYPLSGANVLTF.

V is TRBV29-1 and J is TRBJ1-5; 7 nucleotides agree with TRBD1. The CDR3 length is 14 residues. CDR1 and CDR2 from the germline V gene are SQVTM and ANQGSEA. Trimming removed 3 bases from V and 2 bases from J; junction bases left unmatched: 4. The CDR3 DNA sequence: TGCAGCGTTGAGACAGGGTGGGGCAATCAGCCCCAGCATTTT. Protein: CSVETGWGNQPQHF.

The rearrangement joins TRBV3-1 (or the pseudogene TRBV3-2) to TRBJ2-2, with 7 bases matching TRBD1. The germline V gene has CDR1 LGHDT and CDR2 YNNKEL (reference sequence). V shed 1 base, J shed 3 bases, and the junction held 2 bases outside the gene matches. The CDR3 extends over 15 amino acids. This chain's CDR3 is CASSQGGQDTGELFF. The CDR3 DNA reads TGTGCCAGCAGCCAAGGTGGACAGGACACCGGGGAGCTGTTTTTT.

The J gene is TRBJ2-3, the V gene TRBV10-1; a weak D match, TRBD2 (5 bases). V gave up 3 bases and J gave up 3 bases, with 10 bases separating them. This CDR3 comprises 14 residues. The germline CDR1 and CDR2 sequences are WNHNN and SYGVQD (reference sequence). CDR3 nucleotides: TGCGCCAGCAGTGACGGGAAAGGGACAGATACGCAGTATTTT. This encodes CASSDGKGTDTQYF.

The chain employs TRBV11-3 and TRBJ2-1; tentative D call: TRBD2 (5 bases). Germline values: CDR1 SGHNT, CDR2 YENEEA. Trimming took 4 bases from V and 0 from J, leaving 25 bases between them. The CDR3 runs to 20 residues. CDR3 protein: CASSSLGILGGPSSYNEQFF. CDR3 DNA: TGTGCCAGCAGCTCCCTTGGCATTTTGGGCGGGCCCAGCTCCTACAATGAGCAGTTCTTC.

The chain uses TRBV3-1 (or the pseudogene TRBV3-2) and TRBJ2-1, with D perhaps TRBD1 (6 bases). V was trimmed by 4 bases and J by 0 bases, leaving 13 bases between them. The CDR3 runs 16 residues. Germline V gene sequence: CDR1 LGHDT, CDR2 YNNKEL (reference sequence). CDR3 nucleotide sequence: TGTGCCAGCAGCCGGGCCCAGGGGAGCTCCTACAATGAGCAGTTCTTC. As protein: CASSRAQGSSYNEQFF.

The chain joins TRBV11-2 to TRBJ2-3; 12 positions match TRBD2. CDR1 SGHAT and CDR2 FQNNGV come from the germline V gene. The CDR3 is made up of 18 amino acids. V shed 1 base, J shed 6 bases, and the junction held 11 bases outside the gene matches. The CDR3 loop is CASSLGGLAGGPRDTQYF. The DNA for the CDR3 is TGTGCCAGCAGCTTAGGGGGTCTAGCGGGAGGGCCGAGGGATACGCAGTATTTT.

The rearrangement uses TRBV29-1 and TRBJ2-7; 11 bases line up with TRBD2. Germline trimming cut 6 bases from V and 6 bases from J; bases unmatched to any gene: 7. The CDR3 runs 13 residues. Germline V gives CDR1 SQVTM, CDR2 ANQGSEA. The CDR3 sequence is CSVESSGRGEQYF. CDR3 sequence (DNA): TGCAGCGTGGAAAGTAGCGGGAGGGGCGAGCAGTACTTC.

V and J are TRBV12-5 and TRBJ1-3; the match to TRBD1 covers 11 bases. Trimming removed 8 bases from V and 4 bases from J; junction bases left unmatched: 10. The germline gives CDR1 LGHNT, CDR2 FRNRAP. This CDR3 has 16 amino acids. CDR3 amino acids: CASISRTGGSGNTIYF. In DNA form, the CDR3 reads TGTGCTAGTATCTCCCGGACAGGGGGCTCGGGAAACACCATATATTTT.

This clone was seen only once. V and J are TRBV10-3 and TRBJ2-7, with TRBD1 matching 7 bases. The CDR3 consists of 11 residues. V was clipped by 6 bases and J by 7 bases; unmatched bases: 3. Germline lookup yields CDR1 ENHRY and CDR2 SYGVKD. CDR3 sequence (DNA): TGTGCCATCAGGACAGGGCGGGAGCAGTACTTC. As protein: CAIRTGREQYF.

The V call is TRBV11-1, the J call TRBJ1-3; possibly TRBD1 for D (5 bases). Per germline, CDR1 SGHAT and CDR2 FQDESV (reference sequence). This CDR3 is 14 amino acids long. V gave up 3 bases and J gave up 4 bases, with 10 bases separating them. CDR3 DNA: TGTGCCAGCAGCTTCGAAACAGGCGGAAACACCATATATTTT. This encodes CASSFETGGNTIYF.